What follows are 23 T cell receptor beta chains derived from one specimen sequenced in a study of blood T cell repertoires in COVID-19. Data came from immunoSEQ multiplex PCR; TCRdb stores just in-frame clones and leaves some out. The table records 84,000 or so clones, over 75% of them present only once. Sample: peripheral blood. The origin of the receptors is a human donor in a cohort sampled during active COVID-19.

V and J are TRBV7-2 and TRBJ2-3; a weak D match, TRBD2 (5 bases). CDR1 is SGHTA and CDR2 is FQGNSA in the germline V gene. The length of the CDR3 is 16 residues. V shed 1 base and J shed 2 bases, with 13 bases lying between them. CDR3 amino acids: CASSLEVATFTDTQYF. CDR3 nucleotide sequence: TGTGCCAGCAGCTTAGAGGTAGCGACCTTCACAGATACGCAGTATTTT.

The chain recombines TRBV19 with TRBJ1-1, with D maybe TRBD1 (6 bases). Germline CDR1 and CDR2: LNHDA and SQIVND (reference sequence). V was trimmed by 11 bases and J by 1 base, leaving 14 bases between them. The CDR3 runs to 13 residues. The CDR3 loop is CAVKGQTNTEAFF. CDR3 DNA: TGTGCCGTCAAAGGACAGACGAACACTGAAGCTTTCTTT.

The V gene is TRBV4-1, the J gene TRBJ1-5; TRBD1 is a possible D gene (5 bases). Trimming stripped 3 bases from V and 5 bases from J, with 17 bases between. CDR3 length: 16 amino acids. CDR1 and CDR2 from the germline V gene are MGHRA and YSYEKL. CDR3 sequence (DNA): TGCGCCAGCAGCCACCGACTCGGGACTACTTATCAGCCCCAGCATTTT. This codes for CASSHRLGTTYQPQHF.

Here the CDR3 reads CASSYSRQGSGSPLHF. The CDR3, as DNA: TGTGCCAGCAGTTACTCGCGACAGGGGAGTGGGTCACCCCTCCACTTT. The chain couples TRBV6-5 to TRBJ1-6; TRBD1 agrees at 8 bases. J gave up 10 bases and V 0 bases, and 8 bases lay outside the gene matches. The CDR3 spans 16 residues. Per the germline V gene, CDR1 is MNHEY and CDR2 is SVGAGI.

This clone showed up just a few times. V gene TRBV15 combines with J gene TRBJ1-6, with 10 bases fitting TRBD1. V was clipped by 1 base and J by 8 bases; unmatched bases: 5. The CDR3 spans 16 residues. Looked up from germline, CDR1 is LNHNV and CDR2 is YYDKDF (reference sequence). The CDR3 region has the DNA TGTGCCACCAGCAGAGGCGCCGGGACAGGGGATTCACCCCTCCACTTT. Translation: CATSRGAGTGDSPLHF.

The CDR3 DNA follows: TGTGCCAGCAGCCAGGGTGGACGACAGGGAAATGGCTACACCTTC. Its protein product is CASSQGGRQGNGYTF. The chain recombines TRBV3-1 (or the pseudogene TRBV3-2) with TRBJ1-2; 7 bases match TRBD1. Germline values: CDR1 LGHDT, CDR2 YNNKEL (reference sequence). Germline trimming cut 3 bases from V and 6 bases from J; bases unmatched to any gene: 10. The CDR3 extends over 15 amino acids.

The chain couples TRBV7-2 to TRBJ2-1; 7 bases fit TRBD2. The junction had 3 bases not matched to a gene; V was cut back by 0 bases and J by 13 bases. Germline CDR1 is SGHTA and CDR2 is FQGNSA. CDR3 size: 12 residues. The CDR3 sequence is CASSLAGGEQFF. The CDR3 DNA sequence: TGTGCCAGCAGCTTAGCGGGGGGGGAACAGTTCTTC.

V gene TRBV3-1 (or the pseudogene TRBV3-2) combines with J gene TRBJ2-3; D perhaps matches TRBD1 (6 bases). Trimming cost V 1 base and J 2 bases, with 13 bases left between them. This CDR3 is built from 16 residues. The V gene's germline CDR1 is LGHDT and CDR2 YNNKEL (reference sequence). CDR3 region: CASSQVSGGNTDTQYF. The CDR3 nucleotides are TGTGCCAGCAGCCAAGTGTCTGGGGGCAACACAGATACGCAGTATTTT.

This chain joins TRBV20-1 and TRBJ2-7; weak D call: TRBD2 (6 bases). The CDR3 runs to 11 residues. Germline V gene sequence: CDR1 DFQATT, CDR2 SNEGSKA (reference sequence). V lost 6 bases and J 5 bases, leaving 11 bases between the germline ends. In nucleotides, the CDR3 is TGCAGTGCCATTACTAGCCACGAGCAGTACTTC. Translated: CSAITSHEQYF.

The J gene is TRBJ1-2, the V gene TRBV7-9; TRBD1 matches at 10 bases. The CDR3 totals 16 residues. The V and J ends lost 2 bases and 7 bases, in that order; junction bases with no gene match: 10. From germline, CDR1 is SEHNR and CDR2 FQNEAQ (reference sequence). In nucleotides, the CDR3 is TGTGCCAGCAGCTTAATAAGGGGACAGGGGTTGCGTGGCTACACCTTC. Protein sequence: CASSLIRGQGLRGYTF.

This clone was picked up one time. Here the CDR3 DNA reads TGTGCCAGCAGCCTGGCCGGGACACCCAGTAATGAGCAGTTCTTC. The encoded protein is CASSLAGTPSNEQFF. The chain links TRBV11-2 to TRBJ2-1; a possible D gene is TRBD1 (6 bases). The V and J ends lost 5 bases and 7 bases respectively, with 18 bases between them. The CDR3 sequence is 15 residues long. Germline CDR1 and CDR2: SGHAT and FQNNGV.

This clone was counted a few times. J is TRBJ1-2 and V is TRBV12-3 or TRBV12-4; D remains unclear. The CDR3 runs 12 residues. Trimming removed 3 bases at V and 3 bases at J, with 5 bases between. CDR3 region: CASSFTDYGYTF. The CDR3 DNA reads TGTGCCAGCAGTTTCACGGACTATGGCTACACCTTC.

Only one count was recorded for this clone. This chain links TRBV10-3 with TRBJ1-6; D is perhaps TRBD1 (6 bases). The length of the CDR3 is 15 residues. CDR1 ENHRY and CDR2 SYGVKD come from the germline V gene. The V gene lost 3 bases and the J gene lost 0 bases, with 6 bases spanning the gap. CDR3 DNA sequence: TGTGCCATCAGTGAAGGGGGCTCCTATAATTCACCCCTCCACTTT. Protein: CAISEGGSYNSPLHF.

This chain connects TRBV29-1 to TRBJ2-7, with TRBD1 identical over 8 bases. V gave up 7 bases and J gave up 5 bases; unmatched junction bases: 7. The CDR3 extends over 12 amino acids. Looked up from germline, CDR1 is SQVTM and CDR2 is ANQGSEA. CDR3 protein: CSARTGSNEQYF. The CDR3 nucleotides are TGCAGCGCACGGACAGGGTCAAACGAGCAGTACTTC.

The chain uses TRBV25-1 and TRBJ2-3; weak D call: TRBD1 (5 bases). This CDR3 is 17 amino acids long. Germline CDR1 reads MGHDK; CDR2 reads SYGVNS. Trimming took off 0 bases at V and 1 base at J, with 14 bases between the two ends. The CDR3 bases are TGTGCCAGCAGTGAATATAAGGGGTGGGGCGGCACAGATACGCAGTATTTT. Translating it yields CASSEYKGWGGTDTQYF.

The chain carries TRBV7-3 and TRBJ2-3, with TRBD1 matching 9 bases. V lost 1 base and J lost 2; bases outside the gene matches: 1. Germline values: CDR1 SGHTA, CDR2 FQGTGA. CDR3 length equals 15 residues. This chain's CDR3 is CASSLNRGPTDTQYF. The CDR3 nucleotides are TGTGCCAGCAGCTTAAACAGGGGGCCCACAGATACGCAGTATTTT.

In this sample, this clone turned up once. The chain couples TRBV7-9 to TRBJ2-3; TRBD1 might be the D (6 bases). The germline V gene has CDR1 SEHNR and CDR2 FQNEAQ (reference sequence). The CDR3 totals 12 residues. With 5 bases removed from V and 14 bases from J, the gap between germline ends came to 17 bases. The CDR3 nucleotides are TGTGCCAGCAGCCTAGTGGTCGACAGGTCGTATTTT. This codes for CASSLVVDRSYF.

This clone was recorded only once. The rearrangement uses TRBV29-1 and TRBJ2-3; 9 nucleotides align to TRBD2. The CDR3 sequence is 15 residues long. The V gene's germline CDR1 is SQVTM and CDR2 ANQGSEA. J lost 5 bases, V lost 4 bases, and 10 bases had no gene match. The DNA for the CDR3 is TGCAGCGTTGCCGGGGGAAGCGGGGGGTTAGATACGCAGTATTTT. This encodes CSVAGGSGGLDTQYF.

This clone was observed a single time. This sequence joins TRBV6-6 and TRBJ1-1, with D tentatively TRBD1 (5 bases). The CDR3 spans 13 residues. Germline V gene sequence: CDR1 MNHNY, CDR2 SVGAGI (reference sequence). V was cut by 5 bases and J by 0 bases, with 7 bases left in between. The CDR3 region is CASSRQMNTEAFF. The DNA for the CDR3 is TGTGCCAGCAGTCGACAGATGAACACTGAAGCTTTCTTT.

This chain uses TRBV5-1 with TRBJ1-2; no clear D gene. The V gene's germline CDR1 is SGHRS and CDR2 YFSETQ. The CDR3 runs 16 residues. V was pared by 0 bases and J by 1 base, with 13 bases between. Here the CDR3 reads CASSLGFQAFNYGYTF. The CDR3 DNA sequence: TGCGCCAGCAGCTTGGGGTTCCAGGCGTTTAACTATGGCTACACCTTC.

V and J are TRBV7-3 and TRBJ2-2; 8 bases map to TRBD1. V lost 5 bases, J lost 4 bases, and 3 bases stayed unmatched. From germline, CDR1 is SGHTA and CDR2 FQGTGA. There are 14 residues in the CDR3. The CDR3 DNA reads TGTGCCAGCAGCCCCGACAGGGGCACCGGGGAGCTGTTTTTT. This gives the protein CASSPDRGTGELFF. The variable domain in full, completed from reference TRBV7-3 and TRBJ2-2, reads GAGVSQTPSNKVTEKGKYVELRCDPISGHTALYWYRQSLGQGPEFLIYFQGTGAADDSGLPNDRFFAVRPEGSVSTLKIQRTERGDSAVYLCASSPDRGTGELFFGEGSRLTVL.

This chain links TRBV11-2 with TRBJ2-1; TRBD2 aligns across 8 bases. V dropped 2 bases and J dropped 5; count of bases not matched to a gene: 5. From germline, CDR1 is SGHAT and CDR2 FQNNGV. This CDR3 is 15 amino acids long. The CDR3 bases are TGTGCCAGCAGCTTAAAGGCGGGGGGACACAATGAGCAGTTCTTC. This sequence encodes CASSLKAGGHNEQFF. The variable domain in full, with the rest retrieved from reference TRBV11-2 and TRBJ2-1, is EAGVAQSPRYKIIEKRQSVAFWCNPISGHATLYWYQQILGQGPKLLIQFQNNGVVDDSQLPKDRFSAERLKGVDSTLKIQPAKLEDSAVYLCASSLKAGGHNEQFFGPGTRLTVL.

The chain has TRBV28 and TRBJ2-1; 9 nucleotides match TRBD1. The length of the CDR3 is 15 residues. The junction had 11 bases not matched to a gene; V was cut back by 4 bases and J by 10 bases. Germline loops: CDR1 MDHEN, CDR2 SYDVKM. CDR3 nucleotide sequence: TGTGCCAGCAGTTCGTCCGGGACAGGGAGCAACGAGCAGTTCTTC. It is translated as CASSSSGTGSNEQFF.